This T cell receptor beta chain was captured in a study of CD8 T cells in cerebrospinal fluid in Alzheimer's disease. Whole-study findings and limits: Compared with controls, mild cognitive impairment or Alzheimer's disease patients showed higher maximum CSF clone percentages.

All participants were free of acute infectious disease and in good physical condition. Measured by frequency, this clonotype is medium-sized. Its target is not known. This CDR3 contains 14 residues. Per the germline V gene, CDR1 is WSHSY and CDR2 is SAAADI. CSF cells underwent 10X single-cell V(D)J and 5' gene-expression profiling. TCRdb re-analyzed the 10x single-cell sequencing reads; it lists each CDR3 protein once, without DNA. Here the sample table reports 1,200 or so distinct CDR3 sequences. The rearrangement joins TRBV10-2 to TRBJ1-2; TCRdb proposes TRBD1, but this gene call is untestable without DNA. This sequence was found in a human donor in good health. The source material was cerebrospinal fluid. CDR3 region: CASSEGRAIYGYTF.